This T cell receptor (beta chain) was documented in a study of T cell repertoires in cytomegalovirus infection. Germline V gene sequence: CDR1 SQVTM, CDR2 ANQGSEA. The V end was cut by 6 bases, the J end by 7 bases, with 15 bases between. CDR3 length equals 13 residues. TCRdb reprocessed the reads with MiXCR, giving one entry per CDR3 protein. The repertoire holds over 100,000 distinct CDR3 sequences, with about 15% as singletons. The sequenced sample was PBMCs. This chain links TRBV29-1 with TRBJ1-4; D is possibly TRBD1 (6 bases). This receptor was identified in a human donor in good health (CMV status not recorded). Some clones in this sample may be carry-over from other donors' samples. This CDR3 is CSVSGVTGEKLFF. DNA of the CDR3: TGCAGCGTCTCAGGGGTAACTGGTGAAAAACTGTTTTTT.